Listed below are T cell receptor beta chains from one sample, sequenced in a study of blood T cell repertoires in COVID-19. The method was immunoSEQ multiplex PCR; TCRdb's version includes in-frame clones alone and lacks a portion of them. The sample shows approximately 220,000 clones, about 80% of them seen only once. Sequencing was done on a sample of PBMCs or T cells enriched from blood (not recorded which). All receptors come from a woman in her forties or fifties who had been exposed to COVID-19. Each CDR3 is given with its conserved first and last residue. Each record gives: J gene, D gene, V gene, CDR3 protein. A D gene is named only where the DNA matches it firmly.

J gene: TRBJ1-1; D gene: -; V gene: TRBV21-1; CDR3 protein: CASSPDRLGRMNTEAFF
J gene: TRBJ2-1; D gene: TRBD2; V gene: TRBV27; CDR3 protein: CASSLSISGGAGNEQFF
J gene: TRBJ2-3; D gene: TRBD1; V gene: TRBV6-1; CDR3 protein: CASSATSGGDTQYF
J gene: TRBJ1-5; D gene: TRBD1; V gene: TRBV16; CDR3 protein: CASSQSLGQGAWPQHF
J gene: TRBJ1-4; D gene: -; V gene: TRBV25-1; CDR3 protein: CASSGRTAYNEKLFF
J gene: TRBJ1-1; D gene: -; V gene: TRBV29-1; CDR3 protein: CSVERVGEAFF
J gene: TRBJ2-2; D gene: TRBD1; V gene: TRBV7-3; CDR3 protein: CASSLGQGTPGELFF
J gene: TRBJ1-4; D gene: -; V gene: TRBV5-1; CDR3 protein: CASSLGGFTTNEKLFF
J gene: TRBJ2-1; D gene: TRBD2; V gene: TRBV7-3; CDR3 protein: CASSLLPSGAHNEQFF
J gene: TRBJ1-2; D gene: -; V gene: TRBV6-9; CDR3 protein: CASSYTGTDGGGYTF